The entry below describes one T cell receptor (beta chain). Its specificity is not known. The data were produced by immunoSEQ multiplex PCR, yet TCRdb's version contains in-frame clones alone and is incomplete. The table includes around 140,000 clones, about nine tenths detected once. This sample was taken from a study of T cell responses to AZD1222 COVID-19 vaccine. Study findings and constraints: Among those given AZD1222, only five or six were seropositive at baseline.

Germline values: CDR1 LGHNA, CDR2 YNFKEQ. CDR3 length: 12 residues. The V end was cut by 4 bases, the J end by 10 bases, with 11 bases between. Sample: peripheral blood, taken 28 days after the second AZD1222 dose. The genes are TRBV4-2 and TRBJ2-1, with D hard to call. This receptor was obtained from an adult who received the AZD1222 COVID-19 vaccine. In DNA, the CDR3 is TGTGCCAGCAGCCCCTTAGGGTGGGAGCAGTTCTTC. Translating it yields CASSPLGWEQFF.